This entry lists 27 T cell receptor beta chains sequenced from one sample in a study of early T cells in non-severe SARS-CoV-2 infection. TCRdb re-called the 5' RACE reads through MiXCR, storing one row per CDR3 protein. The table has tens of thousands of distinct CDR3 sequences, 12% seen once. Input material: whole blood. The receptor source for this set is an adult who was a healthcare worker with PCR-confirmed SARS-CoV-2 infection or an uninfected control (not recorded which).

The chain couples TRBV20-1 to TRBJ1-1; D uncertain. CDR3 size: 13 residues. The germline CDR1 and CDR2 sequences are DFQATT and SNEGSKA (reference sequence). Trimming took 3 bases from V and 4 from J, leaving 12 bases between them. The CDR3 loop reads CSASKELSTEAFF. CDR3 coding DNA: TGCAGTGCTAGTAAGGAATTGAGCACTGAAGCTTTCTTT.

This clonotype was found a few times. This rearrangement joins TRBV23-1 to TRBJ2-1, with 7 nucleotides matching TRBD2. TRBV23-1 is filed as an ORF, its function uncertain. The V segment lost 8 bases and the J segment 2 bases; nucleotides outside the gene matches: 15. This CDR3 region has 17 residues. The CDR3 spells CASPRGGGLGPYNEQFF. CDR3 DNA: TGCGCCAGCCCGCGGGGTGGAGGACTAGGGCCCTACAATGAGCAGTTCTTC.

The V call is TRBV7-9, the J call TRBJ2-1, with 7 bases matching TRBD2. The V gene end was trimmed by 5 bases and the J gene end by 5 bases; junction bases not matched to a gene: 6. Germline assignment: CDR1 SEHNR and CDR2 FQNEAQ (reference sequence). CDR3 length: 14 amino acids. CDR3 residues: CASSPPGGNNEQFF. CDR3 DNA: TGTGCCAGCAGCCCCCCCGGGGGGAACAATGAGCAGTTCTTC.

The rearrangement joins TRBV30 to TRBJ1-5; D gene ambiguous. This CDR3 contains 13 residues. V was cut by 0 bases and J by 3 bases, with 6 bases left in between. Per germline, CDR1 GTSNPN and CDR2 SVGIG (reference sequence). DNA of the CDR3: TGTGCCTGGAGTGTATCGGACAATCAGCCCCAGCATTTT. Its translation: CAWSVSDNQPQHF.

This clonotype has a count of ten or more. The chain recombines TRBV18 with TRBJ2-5; a weak D match, TRBD2 (6 bases). Trimming cost V 6 bases and J 2 bases, with 13 bases left between them. Looked up from germline, CDR1 is KGHSH and CDR2 is LQKENI. This CDR3 has 14 amino acids. CDR3 nucleotides: TGTGCCAGCTCCACCGGGGGACCGCAAGAGACCCAGTACTTC. Amino acids: CASSTGGPQETQYF.

The CDR3 region is CSATRGVLPLFF. CDR3 in DNA: TGCAGTGCTACTCGGGGAGTTTTACCACTGTTTTTT. V gene TRBV20-1 combines with J gene TRBJ1-4; D gene unclear. The CDR3 covers 12 residues. The V and J ends lost 4 bases and 13 bases respectively, with 16 bases between them. CDR1 and CDR2 from the germline V gene are DFQATT and SNEGSKA (reference sequence).

The chain combines TRBV9 with TRBJ2-3, with TRBD1 identical over 9 bases. The V and J ends lost 4 bases and 4 bases, in that order; junction bases with no gene match: 10. Germline V gene lookup returns CDR1 SGDLS and CDR2 YYNGEE. The CDR3 covers 16 residues. This CDR3 reads CASSTRTGDGADTQYF. The CDR3 coding sequence is TGTGCCAGCAGCACCCGGACAGGGGATGGTGCAGATACGCAGTATTTT.

This clonotype is labeled as medium-sized (0.01 to 0.1%). The chain is built from TRBV28 and TRBJ2-1, with D possibly TRBD2 on 6 matching bases. The V end was cut by 6 bases, the J end by 4 bases, with 19 bases between. The CDR3 covers 16 residues. From germline, CDR1 is MDHEN and CDR2 SYDVKM. The CDR3 loop is CASRPMAGRTYNEQFF. CDR3 nucleotides: TGTGCCAGCAGGCCCATGGCGGGGCGAACGTACAATGAGCAGTTCTTC.

The table lists this clonotype with many counts. This chain uses TRBV27 with TRBJ1-2; D unclear. Germline V gene sequence: CDR1 MNHEY, CDR2 SMNVEV (reference sequence). Trimming cost V 6 bases and J 4 bases, with 9 bases left between them. The length of the CDR3 is 12 residues. CDR3 protein: CASRDVSYGYTF. The CDR3 coding sequence is TGTGCCAGCAGGGATGTGAGCTATGGCTACACCTTC.

A few counts support this clonotype. The rearrangement uses TRBV4-1 and TRBJ1-5, with D possibly being TRBD1 (6 bases). There are 17 residues in the CDR3. The V gene lost 0 bases and the J gene lost 3 bases, with 15 bases spanning the gap. CDR1 and CDR2 from the germline V gene are MGHRA and YSYEKL. Written as DNA, the CDR3 is TGCGCCAGCAGCCAAGAGGGTCCACAGGGAGACAATCAGCCCCAGCATTTT. This sequence encodes CASSQEGPQGDNQPQHF.

The DNA for the CDR3 is TGTGCCAGCAGCCCCTTTCAGGATACGCAGTATTTT. Protein sequence: CASSPFQDTQYF. V gene TRBV3-1 combines with J gene TRBJ2-3; D not certain. Deletions cut 4 bases from V and 6 bases from J, with 8 bases between. The germline V gene has CDR1 LGHDT and CDR2 YNNKEL (reference sequence). There are 12 residues in the CDR3.

This clonotype has at least ten counts. The V and J genes are TRBV20-1 and TRBJ1-3; 8 bases match TRBD1. This CDR3 has 14 residues. With 1 base clipped from V and 6 bases from J, the junction kept 5 bases outside the gene matches. Germline-derived CDR1 and CDR2 are DFQATT and SNEGSKA (reference sequence). The CDR3 DNA sequence: TGCAGTGCTAGAGTGGACAGGGTCGAAAACACCATATATTTT. Its protein is CSARVDRVENTIYF.

In DNA, the CDR3 is TGTGCCAGCAGTGATCAGGGGCGCGAAGAAAAACTGTTTTTT. Protein sequence: CASSDQGREEKLFF. The chain employs TRBV2 and TRBJ1-4; weak D call: TRBD1 (6 bases). Trimming left V 3 bases short and J 8 bases short, with 13 bases between. Germline CDR1 SNHLY, CDR2 FYNNEI. This CDR3 region has 14 residues.

As regards this clonotype: An end of the junction differs from the germline gene, which may be a read error. V gene TRBV28 combines with J gene TRBJ2-1; TRBD1 or TRBD2 may be the D gene (6 bases each). Germline loops: CDR1 MDHEN, CDR2 SYDVKM. CDR3 length: 15 amino acids. In DNA, the CDR3 is TGTGTCAGCACCTCGGGGGCGGGCTCCTACAATGAGCAGTTCTTC. Residues: CVSTSGAGSYNEQFF.

This clonotype was recorded only once. The CDR3 coding sequence is TGTGCCAGCAGCTTAGCGAAGGCTAGCGGGAGCTCCTACAATGAGCAGTTCTTC. Protein: CASSLAKASGSSYNEQFF. The chain links TRBV7-2 to TRBJ2-1; 10 nucleotides agree with TRBD2. V lost 0 bases to trimming and J lost 0 bases; unmatched junction nucleotides: 5. Germline CDR1 and CDR2: SGHTA and FQGNSA. This CDR3 contains 18 residues. The full variable domain, completed using reference TRBV7-2 and TRBJ2-1, is GAGVSQSPSNKVTEKGKDVELRCDPISGHTALYWYRQSLGQGLEFLIYFQGNSAPDKSGLPSDRFSAERTGGSVSTLTIQRTQQEDSAVYLCASSLAKASGSSYNEQFFGPGTRLTVL.

The chain couples TRBV4-2 to TRBJ2-1; D may be TRBD1 or TRBD2 (5 bases each). The CDR3 is 18 residues long. The germline CDR1 and CDR2 sequences are LGHNA and YNFKEQ. The ends were cut back, 2 bases at V and 0 bases at J, with 17 bases in the middle. CDR3 region: CASSQPRGFDSSYNEQFF. CDR3 nucleotides: TGTGCCAGCAGCCAACCCCGGGGCTTCGATAGCTCCTACAATGAGCAGTTCTTC.

This clonotype was counted many times. The rearrangement uses TRBV28 and TRBJ2-1; D is unresolved. V lost 5 bases to trimming and J lost 10 bases, with 12 bases between them. In germline, CDR1 is MDHEN, CDR2 SYDVKM. The CDR3 has 12 amino acids. The CDR3 region has the DNA TGTGCCAGCAGTATTAACCGCCGGGAGCAGTTCTTC. Protein product: CASSINRREQFF. Drawing the rest from reference TRBV28 and TRBJ2-1, the complete variable domain is DVKVTQSSRYLVKRTGEKVFLECVQDMDHENMFWYRQDPGLGLRLIYFSYDVKMKEKGDIPEGYSVSREKKERFSLILESASTNQTSMYLCASSINRREQFFGPGTRLTVL.

This clonotype was seen ten or more times. V is TRBV24-1 and J is TRBJ2-1; D not certain. V shed 3 bases and J shed 6 bases, with 14 bases lying between them. This CDR3 is built from 15 residues. Germline V lookup: CDR1 KGHDR, CDR2 SFDVKD. This CDR3 reads CATSDPHSDLNEQFF. In nucleotides, the CDR3 is TGTGCCACCAGTGATCCACACTCGGACCTCAATGAGCAGTTCTTC.

This clonotype was seen ten or more times. This chain connects TRBV29-1 to TRBJ2-7; weak D call: TRBD2 (5 bases). This CDR3 has 12 residues. With 3 bases removed from V and 3 bases from J, the gap between germline ends came to 9 bases. Germline V gene data show CDR1 as SQVTM and CDR2 as ANQGSEA. The CDR3 DNA reads as TGCAGCGTTGAGAGCGGCGGCTACGAGCAGTACTTC. Translated: CSVESGGYEQYF.

The DNA of the CDR3 is TGTGCCAGCAGCTTAATCGCCTACAATGAGCAGTTCTTC. The encoded protein is CASSLIAYNEQFF. The rearrangement uses TRBV7-3 and TRBJ2-1, with D uncertain. Trimming stripped 1 base from V and 2 bases from J, with 3 bases between. The length of the CDR3 is 13 residues. The V gene's germline CDR1 is SGHTA and CDR2 FQGTGA.

The sample holds many counts of this clonotype. The V gene is TRBV24-1, the J gene TRBJ2-1; D gene unclear. V dropped 9 bases and J dropped 2 bases, with 7 bases sitting between them. The germline gives CDR1 KGHDR, CDR2 SFDVKD. This CDR3 is 12 amino acids long. CDR3 sequence reads: CATFRTYNEQFF. DNA of the CDR3: TGTGCCACCTTCAGGACCTACAATGAGCAGTTCTTC.

This chain joins TRBV7-2 and TRBJ1-3; D remains ambiguous. This CDR3 comprises 15 residues. The V gene's germline CDR1 is SGHTA and CDR2 FQGNSA. The ends were cut back, 1 base at V and 1 base at J, with 8 bases in the middle. CDR3 sequence reads: CASSLGSTSGNTIYF. The CDR3 coding sequence is TGTGCCAGCAGCTTAGGGAGCACGTCTGGAAACACCATATATTTT.

This clonotype was counted ten times or more. The chain carries TRBV28 and TRBJ2-1; D is tentatively TRBD1 or TRBD2 (5 bases each). Trimming removed 6 bases at V and 0 bases at J, with 15 bases between. This CDR3 comprises 16 residues. Germline assignment: CDR1 MDHEN and CDR2 SYDVKM. CDR3 nucleotide sequence: TGTGCCAGCAGCCTGCTTGAGGGGAGCTCCTACAATGAGCAGTTCTTC. Protein: CASSLLEGSSYNEQFF.

This clonotype was recorded at least ten times. The V and J genes are TRBV28 and TRBJ2-7; D is undetermined. V lost 7 bases and J lost 5, with 15 bases in between. There are 13 residues in the CDR3. CDR1 and CDR2 (germline): MDHEN, SYDVKM. The CDR3 DNA sequence: TGTGCCAGCACTACCTATCGAGAGGACGAGCAGTACTTC. This encodes CASTTYREDEQYF. Supplemented by reference TRBV28 and TRBJ2-7, the full variable domain reads DVKVTQSSRYLVKRTGEKVFLECVQDMDHENMFWYRQDPGLGLRLIYFSYDVKMKEKGDIPEGYSVSREKKERFSLILESASTNQTSMYLCASTTYREDEQYFGPGTRLTVT.

A few counts support this clonotype. The chain couples TRBV20-1 to TRBJ1-1, with 8 positions matching TRBD1. J lost 4 bases, V lost 4 bases, and 8 bases had no gene match. Germline V gene sequence: CDR1 DFQATT, CDR2 SNEGSKA (reference sequence). This CDR3 region has 14 residues. The DNA of the CDR3 is TGCAGTGCTAACCCACAGGGGGGTGTCACTGAAGCTTTCTTT. Amino acids: CSANPQGGVTEAFF.

This clonotype came up many times. This chain connects TRBV5-6 to TRBJ2-7, with 8 bases lining up with TRBD1. This CDR3 contains 13 residues. Losses at the gene ends were 0 bases for V and 5 bases for J; bases not matched to a gene: 1. Germline V gene data show CDR1 as SGHDT and CDR2 as YYEEEE. The CDR3: CASSLEDRDEQYF. The CDR3 DNA reads as TGTGCCAGCAGCTTGGAGGACAGGGACGAGCAGTACTTC.

This clonotype was detected ten times or more. The rearrangement uses TRBV6-1 and TRBJ2-7; D remains unclear. V was clipped by 6 bases and J by 4 bases, with 10 bases between them. CDR3 length equals 12 residues. Germline lookup yields CDR1 MNHNS and CDR2 SASEGT. The CDR3 DNA follows: TGTGCCAGCAGGATCATGGGATACGAGCAGTACTTC. Translation gives CASRIMGYEQYF.